Listed here are 32 T cell receptor beta chains from one sample, sequenced in a study of regulatory T cells in long-lasting Graves disease. Construction of TCR beta libraries relied on iRepertoire HTBI primers and on Arm-PCR targeting CDR3 regions. TCRdb analysed the multiplex PCR reads with MiXCR anew, one entry per CDR3 protein. Of under 350,000 distinct CDR3 sequences in the sample, 22% were seen once. Time point in this sample: persistent/refractory GD, antithyroid drugs over 5 years with positive TRAb. Following extraction of RNA from PBMCs, that RNA was used to make the TCR library. The sequences come from peripheral blood mononuclear cells (PBMCs), collected when the disease was refractory, from a patient treated with antithyroid drugs. The source of these receptors is a female donor with Graves disease.

Many counts were recorded for this clonotype. The chain uses TRBV28 and TRBJ1-5, with a tentative D call TRBD1 (5 bases). Germline CDR1 reads MDHEN; CDR2 reads SYDVKM. The CDR3 extends over 16 amino acids. Deletions cut 2 bases from V and 3 bases from J, with 14 bases between. The CDR3 nucleotides are TGTGCCAGCAGTTTAGGTGTCAGGGCAATCAATCAGCCCCAGCATTTT. Translated: CASSLGVRAINQPQHF.

This clonotype was seen many times. The gene calls are TRBV6-1 and TRBJ1-1; D is possibly TRBD1 (5 bases). Trimming pared 0 bases from V and 11 bases from J, leaving 22 bases between. This CDR3 spans 16 amino acids. Germline V gene lookup returns CDR1 MNHNS and CDR2 SASEGT. In nucleotides, the CDR3 is TGTGCCAGCAGTGAAGCTGGGGAGCCGGCTTTGGCAGGGGCTTTCTTT. It yields the protein CASSEAGEPALAGAFF.

Only a few counts were recorded for this clonotype. The chain uses TRBV27 and TRBJ1-5; possibly TRBD1 for D (5 bases). The germline CDR1 and CDR2 sequences are MNHEY and SMNVEV (reference sequence). The CDR3 consists of 13 residues. V lost 2 bases and J 6 bases, leaving 8 bases between the germline ends. The CDR3 DNA is TGTGCCAGCAGTTTAAGAGGGGTTCAGCCCCAGCATTTT. Its protein is CASSLRGVQPQHF.

The chain combines TRBV5-4 with TRBJ2-1; 7 bases are a match to TRBD2. The CDR3 consists of 14 residues. V was clipped by 4 bases and J by 5 bases; unmatched bases: 6. CDR1 and CDR2 from the germline V gene are SGHNT and YYREEE (reference sequence). CDR3 sequence: CASSMSSGDNEQFF. CDR3 DNA: TGTGCCAGCAGCATGTCTAGCGGCGACAATGAGCAGTTCTTC.

The rearrangement uses TRBV7-2 and TRBJ2-3, with D possibly matching TRBD2 (5 bases). The length of the CDR3 is 15 residues. V was shortened by 7 bases and J by 4 bases, with 18 bases between the two germline ends. In germline, CDR1 is SGHTA, CDR2 FQGNSA. The CDR3 here is CASKEGGWIPDTQYF. Written as DNA, the CDR3 is TGTGCCAGCAAAGAGGGCGGGTGGATTCCAGATACGCAGTATTTT.

V is TRBV6-1 and J is TRBJ2-3; the match to TRBD2 covers 11 bases. The CDR3 sequence is 17 residues long. Trimming at V came to 2 bases and at J to 4 bases, leaving 8 bases not matched to a gene. Germline V gene sequence: CDR1 MNHNS, CDR2 SASEGT. The CDR3 bases are TGTGCCAGCAGTGAAAATCCGGGACTAGCGGAGTCAGATACGCAGTATTTT. It specifies CASSENPGLAESDTQYF.

There are many counts of this clonotype. The rearrangement links TRBV28 to TRBJ2-7; 8 positions agree with TRBD1. V lost 6 bases, J lost 3 bases, and 7 bases stayed unmatched. The CDR3 is 14 amino acids. Germline CDR1 is MDHEN and CDR2 is SYDVKM. The CDR3 bases are TGTGCCAGCAGCCACGGACAGGGAAGCTACGAGCAGTACTTC. It yields the protein CASSHGQGSYEQYF.

This sequence joins TRBV6-5 and TRBJ2-1, with 9 bases aligning to TRBD1. The CDR3 has 16 amino acids. Germline CDR1 is MNHEY and CDR2 is SVGAGI. Trimming removed 2 bases from V and 12 bases from J; junction bases left unmatched: 14. CDR3 in DNA: TGTGCCAGCAGTTACCCGGACATAGGACAGGGGAGAGGGCAGTTCTTC. It is translated as CASSYPDIGQGRGQFF.

Comment on this clonotype: Possible read error: a much larger clone is one base away. V gene TRBV2 combines with J gene TRBJ1-2; the D is unclear. The V gene's germline CDR1 is SNHLY and CDR2 FYNNEI. V was pared by 2 bases and J by 4 bases, with 11 bases between. CDR3 length: 14 amino acids. The DNA for the CDR3 is TGTGCCAGCAGTGAACCGGCAGTTTTCTATGGCTACACCTTC. Its protein is CASSEPAVFYGYTF.

This clonotype was found many times. The genes are TRBV6-1 and TRBJ2-5; 7 bases line up with TRBD2. CDR1 and CDR2 from the germline V gene are MNHNS and SASEGT. There are 18 residues in the CDR3. Unmatched junction bases numbered 17, after V lost 2 bases and J lost 5 bases. This CDR3 is CASSESTPGRVLVETQYF. CDR3 in DNA: TGTGCCAGCAGTGAATCAACCCCGGGGAGGGTCTTAGTGGAGACCCAGTACTTC.

The V and J genes are TRBV12-3 or TRBV12-4 and TRBJ1-6; D not certain. The CDR3 covers 16 residues. V dropped 8 bases and J dropped 0 bases, with 14 bases sitting between them. DNA of the CDR3: TGTGCCAGCGCCACATCACACAGCTCCTATAATTCACCCCTCCACTTT. As protein: CASATSHSSYNSPLHF.

This clonotype was seen repeatedly, ten times or more. This chain uses TRBV7-9 with TRBJ2-7; D ambiguous. This CDR3 is 13 amino acids long. The germline gives CDR1 SEHNR, CDR2 FQNEAQ (reference sequence). V dropped 5 bases and J dropped 3 bases, with 11 bases sitting between them. The CDR3 DNA is TGTGCCAGCAGCCCGCCGGACCGCTACGAGCAGTACTTC. Protein sequence: CASSPPDRYEQYF.

A remark on this clonotype: Germline is not matched at one junction end, which may reflect a read error. This rearrangement joins TRBV7-2 to TRBJ2-7; D call uncertain. CDR1 and CDR2 from the germline V gene are SGHTA and FQGNSA. The CDR3 totals 16 residues. CDR3 nucleotides: TGTGCCAGCAGCTTAGAAACGGGCTCGAGCTCCTGCGAGCAGTACTTC. It specifies CASSLETGSSSCEQYF.

This clonotype came up a few times. The chain uses TRBV11-2 and TRBJ2-1; 11 bases match TRBD2. The CDR3 covers 15 residues. CDR1 is SGHAT, CDR2 FQNNGV, per germline. V shed 3 bases, J shed 8 bases, and the junction held 6 bases outside the gene matches. CDR3 in amino acids: CASSFLAGGLDEQFF. CDR3 coding DNA: TGTGCCAGCAGCTTCCTAGCGGGAGGTCTGGATGAGCAGTTCTTC.

The chain links TRBV7-9 to TRBJ2-2; 7 bases match TRBD2. The trim removed 1 base at V and 5 bases at J, leaving 7 bases unmatched. This CDR3 is built from 16 residues. Germline V CDR1 and CDR2: SEHNR, FQNEAQ (reference sequence). The CDR3 spells CASSLDLAGETGELFF. The CDR3 nucleotides are TGTGCCAGCAGCTTAGATCTGGCGGGAGAGACCGGGGAGCTGTTTTTT. The whole variable domain, filled in from reference TRBV7-9 and TRBJ2-2, reads DTGVSQNPRHKITKRGQNVTFRCDPISEHNRLYWYRQTLGQGPEFLTYFQNEAQLEKSRLLSDRFSAERPKGSFSTLEIQRTEQGDSAMYLCASSLDLAGETGELFFGEGSRLTVL.

This clonotype was observed a handful of times. V is TRBV25-1 and J is TRBJ2-5, with TRBD2 matching 16 bases. Unmatched junction bases numbered 13, after V lost 11 bases and J lost 1 base. The germline V gene encodes CDR1 MGHDK and CDR2 SYGVNS. CDR3 size: 18 residues. CDR3 region: CARNFAGLAGGPQETQYF. CDR3 coding DNA: TGTGCCCGAAATTTCGCGGGACTAGCGGGAGGGCCCCAAGAGACCCAGTACTTC.

This clonotype has at least ten counts. The chain couples TRBV19 to TRBJ1-1; 9 positions match TRBD1. This CDR3 comprises 12 residues. CDR1 and CDR2 (germline): LNHDA, SQIVND (reference sequence). V was pared by 6 bases and J by 6 bases, with 2 bases of the junction left unmatched. The CDR3, as DNA: TGTGCCAGTAGAAGACAGGGGGCTGAAGCTTTCTTT. This translates into CASRRQGAEAFF.

This clonotype has ten or more counts. The V and J genes are TRBV12-3 or TRBV12-4 and TRBJ2-7, with 7 bases lining up with TRBD1. With 3 bases clipped from V and 5 bases from J, the junction kept 7 bases outside the gene matches. The CDR3 totals 14 residues. The DNA of the CDR3 is TGTGCCAGCAGTTTCGCAGGGGGAGTAGACGAGCAGTACTTC. Protein product: CASSFAGGVDEQYF.

This clonotype was picked up many times. The V gene is TRBV7-2, the J gene TRBJ2-7; perhaps D is TRBD1 or TRBD2 (5 bases each). Trimming cost V 4 bases and J 3 bases, with 10 bases left between them. The CDR3 covers 13 residues. Germline values: CDR1 SGHTA, CDR2 FQGNSA. CDR3 protein: CASSWGPRYEQYF. In nucleotides, the CDR3 is TGTGCCAGCAGCTGGGGACCACGCTACGAGCAGTACTTC.

This clonotype was counted between two and nine times. The chain is built from TRBV29-1 and TRBJ1-5, with D hard to call. Trimming removed 5 bases at V and 9 bases at J, with 20 bases between. The CDR3 extends over 14 amino acids. Per the germline V gene, CDR1 is SQVTM and CDR2 is ANQGSEA. The CDR3 loop reads CSVYNPDLGGPQHF. The CDR3 bases are TGCAGCGTTTATAACCCCGACTTGGGAGGGCCCCAGCATTTT. Full variable domain (missing parts from reference TRBV29-1 and TRBJ1-5): SAVISQKPSRDICQRGTSLTIQCQVDSQVTMMFWYRQQPGQSLTLIATANQGSEATYESGFVIDKFPISRPNLTFSTLTVSNMSPEDSSIYLCSVYNPDLGGPQHFGDGTRLSIL.

This clonotype showed up many times. The chain is built from TRBV20-1 and TRBJ2-3; TRBD2 agrees at 8 bases. Unmatched junction bases numbered 14, after V lost 6 bases and J lost 6 bases. CDR3 length: 15 residues. The germline V gene encodes CDR1 DFQATT and CDR2 SNEGSKA (reference sequence). DNA for the CDR3: TGCAGTGCCCTCACCCCGGGAGGGAACACTGATACGCAGTATTTT. Translated: CSALTPGGNTDTQYF.

This clonotype was detected many times. The chain is built from TRBV6-1 and TRBJ1-4; 8 bases agree with TRBD1. CDR1 and CDR2 (germline): MNHNS, SASEGT. The CDR3 is 15 residues long. V was clipped by 4 bases and J by 4 bases; unmatched bases: 5. This CDR3 reads CASSAGTGFNEKLFF. The DNA of the CDR3 is TGTGCCAGCAGTGCCGGGACAGGATTTAATGAAAAACTGTTTTTT.

This clonotype has a handful of counts. CDR3 nucleotide sequence: TGCAGTGCGCTACAGGGTAATGGAGCTTTCTTT. Translating it yields CSALQGNGAFF. The V and J genes are TRBV20-1 and TRBJ1-1, with D possibly TRBD1 on 6 matching bases. Germline V CDR1 and CDR2: DFQATT, SNEGSKA (reference sequence). V shed 6 bases and J shed 10 bases, with 15 bases lying between them. The CDR3 is made up of 11 amino acids.

As for this clonotype: This is likely an artifact of a read error, given a far larger clone one base away. The V gene is TRBV11-3, the J gene TRBJ1-2; D gene ambiguous. CDR3 length equals 12 residues. The ends were cut back, 5 bases at V and 4 bases at J, with 8 bases in the middle. CDR1 and CDR2 (germline): SGHNT, YENEEA. CDR3 residues: CASSPPRYGYTF. The CDR3 region has the DNA TGTGCCAGCAGCCCTCCACGCTATGGCTACACCTTC.

In its sample, this clonotype was seen a few times. The genes are TRBV7-2 and TRBJ1-1; possibly TRBD1 for D (6 bases). The CDR3 covers 13 residues. V was trimmed by 10 bases and J by 0 bases, leaving 12 bases between them. From germline, CDR1 is SGHTA and CDR2 FQGNSA. CDR3 amino acids: CATRTDLNTEAFF. The CDR3 nucleotides are TGTGCCACCCGGACAGATTTGAACACTGAAGCTTTCTTT.

This clonotype was observed many times. This chain links TRBV12-3 or TRBV12-4 with TRBJ2-5; no reliable D call. This CDR3 spans 13 amino acids. V lost 6 bases and J 5 bases, leaving 13 bases between the germline ends. CDR3 DNA: TGTGCCAGCAGCCGATCCCCTCGGGAGACCCAGTACTTC. It yields the protein CASSRSPRETQYF.

This clonotype was counted between two and nine times. The chain carries TRBV4-1 and TRBJ1-5; D gene unclear. The germline CDR1 and CDR2 sequences are MGHRA and YSYEKL. This CDR3 is 14 amino acids long. V shed 1 base and J shed 0 bases, with 4 bases lying between them. CDR3 residues: CASSQGYSNQPQHF. The CDR3 coding sequence is TGCGCCAGCAGCCAAGGTTATAGCAATCAGCCCCAGCATTTT.

This clonotype was seen many times. This chain uses TRBV18 with TRBJ1-6, with D maybe TRBD1 (5 bases). V was trimmed by 3 bases and J by 7 bases, leaving 10 bases between them. CDR1 is KGHSH, CDR2 LQKENI, per germline. There are 14 residues in the CDR3. The CDR3 loop is CASSPSGQNSPLHF. CDR3 bases: TGTGCCAGCTCACCGTCAGGGCAAAATTCACCCCTCCACTTT.

This clonotype was found many times. The CDR3 nucleotides are TGTGCCAGCAGTGTGGACCAGAACACCGGGGAGCTGTTTTTT. Protein sequence: CASSVDQNTGELFF. The rearrangement joins TRBV2 to TRBJ2-2; D call uncertain. The CDR3 loop spans 14 amino acids. V was cut by 4 bases and J by 1 base, with 7 bases left in between. From germline, CDR1 is SNHLY and CDR2 FYNNEI.

This clonotype was counted only a few times. The CDR3 loop reads CASSLDLGPRAQYF. CDR3 coding DNA: TGCGCCAGCAGCTTGGATTTGGGCCCGAGGGCGCAGTACTTC. The rearrangement links TRBV5-1 to TRBJ2-7; a possible D gene is TRBD2 (5 bases). Germline lookup yields CDR1 SGHRS and CDR2 YFSETQ. CDR3 length equals 14 residues. The V gene lost 0 bases and the J gene lost 9 bases, with 16 bases spanning the gap.

This clonotype was found many times. The CDR3, as DNA: TGCAGTGAAGGTTGGGAGTTTGGGGACATAGCCAAAAACATTCAGTACTTC. Its translation is CSEGWEFGDIAKNIQYF. The chain joins TRBV20-1 to TRBJ2-4; a possible D gene is TRBD1 (6 bases). The CDR3 is 17 residues long. V lost 7 bases, J lost 0 bases, and 22 bases lay in between. CDR1 is DFQATT, CDR2 SNEGSKA, per germline (reference sequence).

There are many counts of this clonotype. V is TRBV12-3 or TRBV12-4 and J is TRBJ2-5, with 9 nucleotides matching TRBD2. Losses at the gene ends were 5 bases for V and 4 bases for J; bases not matched to a gene: 8. This CDR3 is 15 amino acids long. The CDR3 reads CASSLAGTSSETQYF. In DNA, the CDR3 is TGTGCCAGCAGTCTGGCCGGGACTAGCTCAGAGACCCAGTACTTC.